The 17 T cell receptor beta chains listed next were all sequenced from one sample in a study of CD4 T cells in relation to SARS-CoV-2 and coronaviruses. CD4+ T cells from unexposed donors were obtained before the COVID-19 pandemic (2011-2018). The protocol was immunoSEQ multiplex PCR, while the TCRdb copy is restricted to in-frame clones and leaves out a portion. The data show roughly 68,000 clones, with approximately 93% seen just once and 0.2% to 0.25% held by the top ten. Specimen: naive CD4+ T cells from PBMCs. The subset here: naive CD4+ T cells isolated by negative enrichment. These receptors originate from a human donor in good health.

As concerns this clone: Its ends do not fully match the called genes, so a read error is possible. The chain has TRBV2 and TRBJ2-1; 8 positions match TRBD2. The CDR3 totals 13 residues. Germline CDR1 reads SNHLY; CDR2 reads FYNNEI. This chain's CDR3 is CASYFYSGTEQLF. The CDR3, as DNA: TGTGCCAGCTATTTTTATAGCGGGACTGAGCAGCTCTTC.

The gene calls are TRBV15 and TRBJ1-2, with no clear D. CDR1 is LNHNV, CDR2 YYDKDF, per germline (reference sequence). The ends were cut back, 4 bases at V and 4 bases at J, with 16 bases in the middle. The CDR3 consists of 15 residues. The CDR3 sequence: CATSIRPHTGYGYTF. As DNA, the CDR3 is TGTGCCACCAGCATACGACCCCATACCGGCTATGGCTACACCTTC.

The chain is built from TRBV11-3 and TRBJ2-2; a weak D match, TRBD1 (5 bases). CDR3 length: 13 amino acids. Per the germline V gene, CDR1 is SGHNT and CDR2 is YENEEA. The V end lost 4 bases, the J end lost 7 bases, and 10 bases lay between the germline ends. The CDR3 region is CASSSRAGGELFF. CDR3 bases: TGTGCCAGCAGCTCCAGGGCCGGCGGGGAGCTGTTTTTT.

The J gene is TRBJ1-2, the V gene TRBV7-6; unclear D gene. Trimming stripped 1 base from V and 3 bases from J, with 12 bases between. Germline CDR1 SGHVS, CDR2 FNYEAQ. This CDR3 spans 15 amino acids. CDR3 coding DNA: TGTGCCAGCAGCTTAGGCCCGGGTATTGACTATGGCTACACCTTC. Translated: CASSLGPGIDYGYTF.

The chain joins TRBV7-8 to TRBJ2-7; D gene uncertain. The germline V gene encodes CDR1 SGHVS and CDR2 FQNEAQ. V shed 0 bases and J shed 2 bases, with 14 bases lying between them. The CDR3 consists of 16 residues. CDR3 DNA: TGTGCCAGCAGCTTAGCGAGGCCACCTGAGACCTACGAGCAGTACTTC. Translated, it gives CASSLARPPETYEQYF.

The chain is built from TRBV5-1 and TRBJ1-1; TRBD1 matches 7 bases. CDR1 SGHRS and CDR2 YFSETQ come from the germline V gene. Losses at the gene ends were 0 bases for V and 5 bases for J; bases not matched to a gene: 1. The CDR3 length is 13 residues. CDR3 bases: TGCGCCAGCAGCTTGGAGGACAGGACTGAAGCTTTCTTT. Translation gives CASSLEDRTEAFF. The complete variable domain, with remaining parts taken from reference TRBV5-1 and TRBJ1-1, reads KAGVTQTPRYLIKTRGQQVTLSCSPISGHRSVSWYQQTPGQGLQFLFEYFSETQRNKGNFPGRFSGRQFSNSRSEMNVSTLELGDSALYLCASSLEDRTEAFFGQGTRLTVV.

The rearrangement uses TRBV25-1 and TRBJ2-1; no clear D gene. The CDR3 is 12 amino acids. The germline V and J ends were trimmed by 10 bases and 1 base, with 8 bases remaining between them. Germline CDR1 is MGHDK and CDR2 is SYGVNS. DNA for the CDR3: TGTGCCACCCAGCGTTCCTACAATGAGCAGTTCTTC. It yields the protein CATQRSYNEQFF.

The chain joins TRBV5-1 to TRBJ2-5; D is tentatively TRBD1 or TRBD2 (5 bases each). The V gene lost 0 bases and the J gene lost 3 bases, with 12 bases spanning the gap. The CDR3 loop spans 15 amino acids. The germline CDR1 and CDR2 sequences are SGHRS and YFSETQ. The CDR3 spells CASSLEGAGEETQYF. In DNA, the CDR3 is TGCGCCAGCAGCTTGGAAGGGGCCGGGGAAGAGACCCAGTACTTC.

This chain connects TRBV15 to TRBJ1-4; 9 nucleotides line up with TRBD1. The V gene's germline CDR1 is LNHNV and CDR2 YYDKDF (reference sequence). V lost 0 bases to trimming and J lost 7 bases; unmatched junction nucleotides: 6. This CDR3 comprises 16 residues. Here the CDR3 reads CATSREDRGLSEKLFF. Here the CDR3 DNA reads TGTGCCACCAGCAGAGAAGACAGGGGGTTGAGTGAAAAACTGTTTTTT.

V gene TRBV28 combines with J gene TRBJ1-2; D is perhaps TRBD1 (5 bases). The CDR3 spans 16 residues. The V and J ends lost 7 bases and 0 bases respectively, with 18 bases between them. Germline lookup yields CDR1 MDHEN and CDR2 SYDVKM. CDR3 sequence (DNA): TGTGCCAGCACTTACCGTTGGGGGAACGCTAACTATGGCTACACCTTC. Protein sequence: CASTYRWGNANYGYTF.

This chain uses TRBV5-1 with TRBJ2-2, with 12 bases aligning to TRBD2. CDR1 and CDR2 from the germline V gene are SGHRS and YFSETQ. This CDR3 spans 17 amino acids. Trimming removed 5 bases from V and 5 bases from J; junction bases left unmatched: 10. The CDR3 sequence: CASRSGTSGLGTGELFF. Written as DNA, the CDR3 is TGCGCCAGCAGATCCGGGACTAGCGGGCTTGGGACCGGGGAGCTGTTTTTT.

Regarding this clone: The junction departs from the called germline gene at one end, perhaps through a read error. This rearrangement joins TRBV7-7 to TRBJ2-5; D remains ambiguous. CDR1 and CDR2 (germline): SSHAT, FNYEAQ (reference sequence). This CDR3 has 14 amino acids. Here the CDR3 reads CASSTRGTEGTQYF. Here the CDR3 DNA reads TGTGCTAGCAGCACCCGTGGTACAGAAGGGACCCAGTACTTC.

V and J are TRBV30 and TRBJ1-2; D unclear. Trimming left V 0 bases short and J 8 bases short, with 25 bases between. The CDR3 covers 17 residues. CDR1 and CDR2 from the germline V gene are GTSNPN and SVGIG (reference sequence). CDR3 nucleotide sequence: TGTGCCTGGAGTGTCCCCGTCTTCCCGGGCCCCGGGTGGGGCTACACCTTC. It specifies CAWSVPVFPGPGWGYTF.

This chain connects TRBV7-2 to TRBJ1-3; D is ambiguous. With 5 bases removed from V and 4 bases from J, the gap between germline ends came to 12 bases. The CDR3 has 14 residues. Germline CDR1 SGHTA, CDR2 FQGNSA. The DNA for the CDR3 is TGTGCCAGCAGCCCTACTATCGGGGGAAACACCATATATTTT. Its protein product is CASSPTIGGNTIYF.

CDR3: CASSPPSQKNTEAFF. CDR3 nucleotide sequence: TGTGCCAGCTCACCACCGAGTCAGAAGAACACTGAAGCTTTCTTT. The chain couples TRBV18 to TRBJ1-1; D not certain. CDR1 and CDR2 from the germline V gene are KGHSH and LQKENI. The CDR3 sequence is 15 residues long. V was pared by 0 bases and J by 1 base, with 9 bases between.

The chain is built from TRBV6-1 and TRBJ2-3, with D perhaps matching TRBD1 or TRBD2 (5 bases each). Trimming shortened V by 2 bases and J by 1 base, and 16 bases separated the two germline ends. The germline CDR1 and CDR2 sequences are MNHNS and SASEGT. This CDR3 is built from 17 residues. In DNA, the CDR3 is TGTGCCAGCAGTGAAACGGGGTGGGGCGCGGGCACAGATACGCAGTATTTT. Translating it yields CASSETGWGAGTDTQYF.

This clone was seen just once. This sequence joins TRBV7-2 and TRBJ2-5; 10 nucleotides line up with TRBD2. The CDR3 extends over 15 amino acids. CDR1 is SGHTA and CDR2 is FQGNSA in the germline V gene. V lost 3 bases to trimming and J lost 3 bases; unmatched junction nucleotides: 4. The CDR3 coding sequence is TGTGCCAGCAGCTTCCAGCGGGGGGGCAAAGAGACCCAGTACTTC. This gives the protein CASSFQRGGKETQYF.